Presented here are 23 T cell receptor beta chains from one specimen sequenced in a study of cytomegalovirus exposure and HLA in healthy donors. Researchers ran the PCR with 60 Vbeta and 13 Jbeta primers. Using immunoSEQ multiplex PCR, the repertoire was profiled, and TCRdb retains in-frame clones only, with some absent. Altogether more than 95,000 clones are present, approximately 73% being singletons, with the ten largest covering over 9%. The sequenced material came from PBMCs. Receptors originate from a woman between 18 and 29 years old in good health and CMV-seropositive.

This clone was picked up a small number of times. In DNA form, the CDR3 reads TGCAGCGTATCCCTAACAGGGGGCCCGGGAAACACCATATATTTT. Its translation is CSVSLTGGPGNTIYF. This chain joins TRBV29-1 and TRBJ1-3, with 9 bases matching TRBD1. The CDR3 length is 15 residues. Germline V lookup: CDR1 SQVTM, CDR2 ANQGSEA. The V and J ends lost 6 bases and 4 bases, in that order; junction bases with no gene match: 10.

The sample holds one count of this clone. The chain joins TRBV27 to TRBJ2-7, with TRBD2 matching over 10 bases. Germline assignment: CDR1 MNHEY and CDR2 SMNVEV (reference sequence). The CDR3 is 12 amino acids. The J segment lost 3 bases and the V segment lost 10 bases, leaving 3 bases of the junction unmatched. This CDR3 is CATSSGSYEQYF. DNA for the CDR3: TGTGCCACCTCTAGCGGGAGCTACGAGCAGTACTTC.

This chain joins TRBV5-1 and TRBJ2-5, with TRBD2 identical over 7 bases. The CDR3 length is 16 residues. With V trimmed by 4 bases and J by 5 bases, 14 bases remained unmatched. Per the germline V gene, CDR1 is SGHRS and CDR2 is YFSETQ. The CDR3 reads CASSRGAGDASETQYF. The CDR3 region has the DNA TGCGCCAGCAGCCGCGGCGCGGGGGATGCCTCGGAGACCCAGTACTTC.

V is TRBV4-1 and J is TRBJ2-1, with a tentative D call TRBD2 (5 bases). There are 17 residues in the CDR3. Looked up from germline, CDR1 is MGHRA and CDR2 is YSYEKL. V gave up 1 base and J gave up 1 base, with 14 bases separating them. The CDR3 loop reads CASSQGPQAVSYNEQFF. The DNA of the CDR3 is TGCGCCAGCAGCCAAGGCCCTCAAGCGGTTTCCTACAATGAGCAGTTCTTC.

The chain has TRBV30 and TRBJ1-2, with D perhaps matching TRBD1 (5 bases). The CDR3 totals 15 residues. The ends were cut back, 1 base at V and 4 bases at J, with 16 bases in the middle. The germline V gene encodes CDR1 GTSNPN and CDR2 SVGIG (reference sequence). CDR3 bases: TGTGCCTGGAGTGCACGACTCGACAGCATCTATGGCTACACCTTC. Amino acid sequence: CAWSARLDSIYGYTF.

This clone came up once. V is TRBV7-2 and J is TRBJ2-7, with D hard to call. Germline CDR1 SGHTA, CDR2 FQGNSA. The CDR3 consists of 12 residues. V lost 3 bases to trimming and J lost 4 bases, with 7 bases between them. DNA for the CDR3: TGTGCCAGCAGCTTCTTGCGATACGAGCAGTACTTC. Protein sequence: CASSFLRYEQYF.

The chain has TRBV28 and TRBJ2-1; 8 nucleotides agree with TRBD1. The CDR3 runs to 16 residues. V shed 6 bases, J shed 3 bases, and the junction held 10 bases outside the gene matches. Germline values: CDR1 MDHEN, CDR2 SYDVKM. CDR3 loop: CASRTNGQGGYNEQFF. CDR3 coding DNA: TGTGCCAGCAGAACAAATGGACAGGGAGGCTACAATGAGCAGTTCTTC.

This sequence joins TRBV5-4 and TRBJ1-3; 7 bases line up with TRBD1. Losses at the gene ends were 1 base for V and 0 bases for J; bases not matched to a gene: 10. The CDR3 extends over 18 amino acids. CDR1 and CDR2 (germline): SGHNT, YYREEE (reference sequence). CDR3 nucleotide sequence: TGTGCCAGCAGCTTGAATCCGGGACAGACTAACTCTGGAAACACCATATATTTT. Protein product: CASSLNPGQTNSGNTIYF.

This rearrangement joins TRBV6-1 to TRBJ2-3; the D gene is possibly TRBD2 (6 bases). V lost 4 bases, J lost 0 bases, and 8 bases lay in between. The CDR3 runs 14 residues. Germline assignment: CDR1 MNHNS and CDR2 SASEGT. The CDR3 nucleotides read TGTGCCAGCAGTGCAGGGACTAGCACAGATACGCAGTATTTT. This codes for CASSAGTSTDTQYF.

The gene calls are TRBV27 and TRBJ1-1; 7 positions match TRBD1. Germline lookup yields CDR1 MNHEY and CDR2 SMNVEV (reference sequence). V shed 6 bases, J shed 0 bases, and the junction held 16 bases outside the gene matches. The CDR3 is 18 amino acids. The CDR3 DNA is TGTGCCAGCAGACGAGGGGGCGCCTTAACCCGGATGAACACTGAAGCTTTCTTT. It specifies CASRRGGALTRMNTEAFF.

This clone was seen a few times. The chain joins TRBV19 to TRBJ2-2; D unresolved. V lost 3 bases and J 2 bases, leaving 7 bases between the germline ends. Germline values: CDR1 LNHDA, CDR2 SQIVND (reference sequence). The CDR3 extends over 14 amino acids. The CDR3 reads CASSIYSNTGELFF. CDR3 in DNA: TGTGCCAGTAGTATCTACAGTAACACCGGGGAGCTGTTTTTT.

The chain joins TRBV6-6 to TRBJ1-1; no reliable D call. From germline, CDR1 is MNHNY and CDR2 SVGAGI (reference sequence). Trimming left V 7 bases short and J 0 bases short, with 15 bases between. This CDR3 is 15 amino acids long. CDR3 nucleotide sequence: TGTGCCAGCACCCAACCAACGGGAATGAACACTGAAGCTTTCTTT. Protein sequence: CASTQPTGMNTEAFF.

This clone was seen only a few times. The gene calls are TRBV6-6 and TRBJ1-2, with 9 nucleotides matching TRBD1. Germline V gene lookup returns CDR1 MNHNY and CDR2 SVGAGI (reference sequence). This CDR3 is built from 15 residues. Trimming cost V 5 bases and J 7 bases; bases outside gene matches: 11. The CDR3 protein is CASSDLQGAGGGYTF. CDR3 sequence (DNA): TGTGCCAGCAGTGACCTACAGGGGGCAGGGGGTGGCTACACCTTC.

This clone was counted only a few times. The CDR3 nucleotides are TGTGCCATCTCAGGACAGGGAGAACTATTAAACAATGAGCAGTTCTTC. This sequence encodes CAISGQGELLNNEQFF. V gene TRBV2 combines with J gene TRBJ2-1; 8 positions match TRBD1. Unmatched junction bases numbered 16, after V lost 10 bases and J lost 5 bases. The CDR3 sequence is 16 residues long. Germline V gene data show CDR1 as SNHLY and CDR2 as FYNNEI. The full variable domain, its missing parts supplied by reference TRBV2 and TRBJ2-1, is EPEVTQTPSHQVTQMGQEVILRCVPISNHLYFYWYRQILGQKVEFLVSFYNNEISEKSEIFDDQFSVERPDGSNFTLKIRSTKLEDSAMYFCAISGQGELLNNEQFFGPGTRLTVL.

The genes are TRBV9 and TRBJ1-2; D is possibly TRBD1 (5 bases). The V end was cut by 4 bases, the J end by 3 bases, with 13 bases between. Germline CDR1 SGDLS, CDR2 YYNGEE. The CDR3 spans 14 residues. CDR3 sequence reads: CASSIGVGDYGYTF. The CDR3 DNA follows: TGTGCCAGCAGCATTGGAGTAGGGGACTATGGCTACACCTTC.

CDR3 protein: CASSESTGQETQYF. The CDR3 nucleotides are TGCGCCAGCAGTGAGTCGACAGGCCAAGAGACCCAGTACTTC. V usage is TRBV10-1 and J usage is TRBJ2-5, with D maybe TRBD1 (6 bases). The CDR3 runs 14 residues. CDR1 and CDR2 from the germline V gene are WNHNN and SYGVQD (reference sequence). V lost 0 bases and J 1 base, leaving 6 bases between the germline ends.

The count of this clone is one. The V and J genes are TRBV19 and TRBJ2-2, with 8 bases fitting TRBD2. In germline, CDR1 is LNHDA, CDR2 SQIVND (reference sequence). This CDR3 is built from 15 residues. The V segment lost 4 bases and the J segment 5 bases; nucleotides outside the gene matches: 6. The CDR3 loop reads CASSNGAGVTGELFF. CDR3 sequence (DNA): TGTGCCAGTAGTAACGGAGCGGGAGTTACCGGGGAGCTGTTTTTT.

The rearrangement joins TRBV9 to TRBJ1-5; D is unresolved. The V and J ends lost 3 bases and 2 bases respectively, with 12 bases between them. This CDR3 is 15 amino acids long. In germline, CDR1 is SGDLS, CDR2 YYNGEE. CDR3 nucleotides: TGTGCCAGCAGCGCCACACCAGAGGGCAATCAGCCCCAGCATTTT. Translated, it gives CASSATPEGNQPQHF.

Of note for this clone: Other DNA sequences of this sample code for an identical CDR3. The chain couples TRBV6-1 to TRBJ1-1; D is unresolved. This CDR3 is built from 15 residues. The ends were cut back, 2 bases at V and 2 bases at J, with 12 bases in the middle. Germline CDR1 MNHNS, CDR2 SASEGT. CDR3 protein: CASSEPNQDNTEAFF. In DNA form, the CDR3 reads TGTGCCAGCAGTGAACCCAACCAGGATAACACTGAAGCTTTCTTT.

The CDR3 protein is CASRGVTGKGEQYF. The CDR3 DNA sequence: TGTGCCAGCAGGGGGGTGACAGGGAAAGGCGAGCAGTACTTC. The rearrangement uses TRBV2 and TRBJ2-7; the match to TRBD1 covers 7 bases. Germline V gene sequence: CDR1 SNHLY, CDR2 FYNNEI. Trimming took 6 bases from V and 6 from J; bases not matched to a gene: 11. The CDR3 consists of 14 residues.

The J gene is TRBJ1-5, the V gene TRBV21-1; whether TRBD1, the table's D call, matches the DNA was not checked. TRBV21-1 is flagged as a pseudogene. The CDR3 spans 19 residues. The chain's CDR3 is CASSKARQNLSTCNQPQHF. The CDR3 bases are TGTGCCAGCAGCAAAGCCCGACAGAATCTGTCAACCTGCAATCAGCCCCAGCATTTT.

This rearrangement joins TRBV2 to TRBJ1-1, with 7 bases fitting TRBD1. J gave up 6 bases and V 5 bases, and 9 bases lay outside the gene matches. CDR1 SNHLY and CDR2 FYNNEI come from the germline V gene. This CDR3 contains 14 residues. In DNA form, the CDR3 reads TGTGCCAGCAGTACCGGACAGGCCGTGGCTGAAGCTTTCTTT. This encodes CASSTGQAVAEAFF. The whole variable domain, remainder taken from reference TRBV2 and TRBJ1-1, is EPEVTQTPSHQVTQMGQEVILRCVPISNHLYFYWYRQILGQKVEFLVSFYNNEISEKSEIFDDQFSVERPDGSNFTLKIRSTKLEDSAMYFCASSTGQAVAEAFFGQGTRLTVV.

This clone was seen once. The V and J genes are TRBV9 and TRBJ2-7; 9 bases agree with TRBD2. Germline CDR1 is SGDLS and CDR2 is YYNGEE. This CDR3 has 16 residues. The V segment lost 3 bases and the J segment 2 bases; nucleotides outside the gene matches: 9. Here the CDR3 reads CASSATGTSIPYEQYF. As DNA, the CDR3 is TGTGCCAGCAGCGCCACCGGGACTAGCATTCCCTACGAGCAGTACTTC.